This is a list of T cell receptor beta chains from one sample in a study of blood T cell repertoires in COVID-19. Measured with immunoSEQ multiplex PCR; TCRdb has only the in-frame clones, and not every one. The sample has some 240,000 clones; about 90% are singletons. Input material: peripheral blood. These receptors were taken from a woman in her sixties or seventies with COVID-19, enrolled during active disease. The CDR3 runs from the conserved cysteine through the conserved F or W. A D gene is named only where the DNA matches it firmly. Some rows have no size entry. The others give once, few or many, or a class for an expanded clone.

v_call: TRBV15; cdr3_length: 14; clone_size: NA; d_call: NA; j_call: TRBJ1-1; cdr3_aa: CATSRDLRVTEAFF; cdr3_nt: TGTGCCACCAGCAGAGATCTTCGGGTCACTGAAGCTTTCTTT
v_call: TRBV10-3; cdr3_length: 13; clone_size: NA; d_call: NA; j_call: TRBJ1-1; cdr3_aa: CAIRKGQNTEAFF; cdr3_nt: TGTGCCATCAGGAAGGGACAGAACACTGAAGCTTTCTTT
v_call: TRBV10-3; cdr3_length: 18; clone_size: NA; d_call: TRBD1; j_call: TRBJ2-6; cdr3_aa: CAISVGQGELTGANVLTF; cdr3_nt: TGTGCCATCAGTGTAGGACAGGGGGAATTGACTGGGGCCAACGTCCTGACTTTC
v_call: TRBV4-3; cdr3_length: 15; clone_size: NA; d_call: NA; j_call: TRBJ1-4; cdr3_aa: CASSQDRSGVEKLFF; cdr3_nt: TGCGCCAGCAGCCAAGATCGTAGCGGAGTTGAAAAACTGTTTTTT
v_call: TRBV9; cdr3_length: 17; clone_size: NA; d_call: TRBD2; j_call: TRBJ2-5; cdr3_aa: CASSVGTSGGRAETQYF; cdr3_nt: TGTGCCAGCAGCGTAGGGACTAGCGGGGGGCGGGCGGAGACCCAGTACTTC
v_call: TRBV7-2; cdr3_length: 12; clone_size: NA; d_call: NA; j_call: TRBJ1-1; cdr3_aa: CASSFPGRSAFF; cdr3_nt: TGTGCCAGCAGCTTCCCCGGGAGGTCTGCTTTCTTT
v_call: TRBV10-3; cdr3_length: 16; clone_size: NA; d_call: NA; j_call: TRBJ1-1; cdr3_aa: CAISNDGGVLNTEAFF; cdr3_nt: TGTGCCATCAGTAACGACGGGGGGGTCCTGAACACTGAAGCTTTCTTT
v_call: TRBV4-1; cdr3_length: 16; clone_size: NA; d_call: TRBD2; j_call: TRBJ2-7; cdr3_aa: CASSHTIAGGVYEQYF; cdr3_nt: TGCGCCAGCAGCCACACAATAGCGGGGGGTGTTTACGAGCAGTACTTC
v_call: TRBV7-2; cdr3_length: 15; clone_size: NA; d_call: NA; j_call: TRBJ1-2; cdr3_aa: CASSLELSGQGGYTF; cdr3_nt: TGTGCCAGCAGCTTAGAGTTGTCAGGCCAGGGGGGCTACACCTTC
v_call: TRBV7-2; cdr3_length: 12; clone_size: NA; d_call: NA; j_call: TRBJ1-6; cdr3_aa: CASSSNHSPLHF; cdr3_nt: TGTGCCAGCAGCTCCAATCATTCACCCCTCCACTTT
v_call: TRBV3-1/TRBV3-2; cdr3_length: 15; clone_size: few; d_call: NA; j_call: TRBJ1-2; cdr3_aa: CASSQDGAGGNGYTF; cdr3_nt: TGTGCCAGCAGCCAAGATGGCGCGGGGGGTAATGGCTACACCTTC
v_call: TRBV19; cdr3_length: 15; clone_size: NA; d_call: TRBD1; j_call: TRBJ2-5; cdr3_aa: CASSIKSTGRETQYF; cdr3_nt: TGTGCCAGTAGTATTAAGTCGACAGGGAGAGAGACCCAGTACTTC
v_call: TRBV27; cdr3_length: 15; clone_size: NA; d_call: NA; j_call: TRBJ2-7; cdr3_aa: CASSPRFEGSYEQYF; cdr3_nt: TGTGCCAGCAGCCCACGGTTTGAGGGATCCTACGAGCAGTACTTC
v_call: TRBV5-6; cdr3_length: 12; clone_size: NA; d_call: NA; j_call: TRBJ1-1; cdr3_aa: CASSPQGTEAFF; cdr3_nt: TGTGCCAGCAGCCCCCAGGGGACTGAAGCTTTCTTT
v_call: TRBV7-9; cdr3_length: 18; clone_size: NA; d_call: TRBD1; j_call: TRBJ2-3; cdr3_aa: CASSLLQSGTGWTDTQYF; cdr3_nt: TGTGCCAGCAGCCTGCTTCAGAGCGGGACAGGGTGGACAGATACGCAGTATTTT
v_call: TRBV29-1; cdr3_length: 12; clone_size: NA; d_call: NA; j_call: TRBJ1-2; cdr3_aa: CSATLGGDGYTF; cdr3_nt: TGCAGCGCGACGTTGGGGGGAGATGGCTACACCTTC
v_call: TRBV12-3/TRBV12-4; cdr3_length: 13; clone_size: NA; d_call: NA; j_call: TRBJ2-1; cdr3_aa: CASSLFLDNEQFF; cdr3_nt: TGTGCCAGCAGTTTATTTCTCGACAATGAGCAGTTCTTC
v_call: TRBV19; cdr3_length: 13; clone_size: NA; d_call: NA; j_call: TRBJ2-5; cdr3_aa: CASSIGLAETQYF; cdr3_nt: TGTGCCAGTAGTATCGGTCTAGCGGAGACCCAGTACTTC
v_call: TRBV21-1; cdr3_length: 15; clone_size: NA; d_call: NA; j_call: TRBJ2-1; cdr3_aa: CASSKGGQGENEQFF; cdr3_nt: TGTGCCAGCAGCAAAGGAGGACAGGGGGAGAATGAGCAGTTCTTC
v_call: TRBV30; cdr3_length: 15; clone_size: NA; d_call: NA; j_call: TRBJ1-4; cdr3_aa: CATLSAPKAGEKLFF; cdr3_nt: TGTGCCACCCTTTCGGCCCCGAAAGCAGGTGAAAAACTGTTTTTT
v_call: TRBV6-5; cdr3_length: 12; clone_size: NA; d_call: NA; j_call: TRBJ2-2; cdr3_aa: CASRWGAGELFF; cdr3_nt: TGTGCCAGCAGGTGGGGAGCCGGGGAGCTGTTTTTT
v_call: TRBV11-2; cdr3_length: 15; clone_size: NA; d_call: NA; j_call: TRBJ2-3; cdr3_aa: CASSLRRSSTDTQYF; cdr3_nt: TGTGCCAGCAGCTTACGCAGATCTAGCACAGATACGCAGTATTTT
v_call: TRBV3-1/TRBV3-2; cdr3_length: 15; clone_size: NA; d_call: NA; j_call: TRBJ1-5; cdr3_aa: CASSQDPDISQPQHF; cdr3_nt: TGTGCCAGCAGCCAAGATCCGGACATATCCCAGCCCCAGCATTTT
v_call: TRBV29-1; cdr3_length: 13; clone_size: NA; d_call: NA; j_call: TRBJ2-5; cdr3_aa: CSVRAGVQETQYF; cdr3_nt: TGCAGCGTTCGGGCAGGGGTCCAAGAGACCCAGTACTTC
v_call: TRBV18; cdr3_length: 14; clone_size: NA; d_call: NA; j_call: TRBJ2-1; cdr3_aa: CASSPNLAIDEQFF; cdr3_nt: TGTGCCAGCTCACCAAACCTAGCCATCGATGAGCAGTTCTTC
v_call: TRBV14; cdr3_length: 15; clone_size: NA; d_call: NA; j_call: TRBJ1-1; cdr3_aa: CASSQYGQGNTEAFF; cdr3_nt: TGTGCCAGCAGCCAATATGGGCAGGGGAACACTGAAGCTTTCTTT
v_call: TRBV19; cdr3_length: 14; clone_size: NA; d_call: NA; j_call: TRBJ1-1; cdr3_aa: CASTRRTLNTEAFF; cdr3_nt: TGTGCCAGTACCCGAAGGACACTGAACACTGAAGCTTTCTTT
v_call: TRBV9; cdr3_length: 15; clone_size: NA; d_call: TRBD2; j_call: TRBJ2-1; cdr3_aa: CASSVSGSSYNEQFF; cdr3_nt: TGTGCCAGCAGCGTTAGCGGGAGCTCCTACAATGAGCAGTTCTTC
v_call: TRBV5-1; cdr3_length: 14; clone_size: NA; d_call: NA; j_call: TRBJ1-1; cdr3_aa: CASSFGGAGTEAFF; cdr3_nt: TGCGCCAGCAGCTTCGGGGGGGCTGGGACTGAAGCTTTCTTT
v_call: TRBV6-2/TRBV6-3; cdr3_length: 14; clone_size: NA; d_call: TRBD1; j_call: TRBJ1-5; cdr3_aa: CASSTGGGHQPQHF; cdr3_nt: TGTGCCAGCAGTACAGGGGGCGGCCATCAGCCCCAGCATTTT
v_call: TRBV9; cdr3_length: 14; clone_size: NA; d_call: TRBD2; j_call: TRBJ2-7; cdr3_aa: CASSVAGGNYEQYF; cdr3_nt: TGTGCCAGCAGCGTAGCGGGGGGGAACTACGAGCAGTACTTC